This T cell receptor beta chain derives from a study of T cells in Graves' hyperthyroidism and ophthalmopathy. General study results and limits: Researchers report that a 13 V-J model separated ophthalmopathy from stable hyperthyroidism. Blood also carried most thyroid clonotypes expanded above 0.001.

This clonotype was detected a few times. Its antigen remains unknown. A read error may produce the germline difference seen at one junction end. Absent ophthalmopathy progression within 18 months defined stable Graves' hyperthyroidism. Every diagnosis used clinical symptoms, serum thyroxine and TRAb, thyroid ultrasound and orbital computed tomography. The V gene's germline CDR1 is SGDLS and CDR2 YYNGEE. The CDR3 covers 14 residues. Researchers amplified the TCR beta CDR3 regions from RNA transcripts. Researchers ran a first-round RT-PCR on the TCR CDR3 using the HTBI primer set. TCRdb reanalysed the multiplex PCR reads using MiXCR and keeps one entry per CDR3 protein. Of 610,000 or so distinct CDR3 sequences listed, 35% to 55% were seen once; the top ten hold about 7.8%.

The chain combines TRBV9 with TRBJ1-2; no reliable D call. What was sequenced was peripheral blood or thyroid tissue (not recorded which). This clonotype was sampled from a woman between 18 and 29 years old with Graves' hyperthyroidism. The CDR3, as DNA: TGTGCCAGCAGCGTAGGGCCGGAGGACTATAGCTACACCTTC. Encoded protein: CASSVGPEDYSYTF.